The sequence of this T cell receptor beta chain was determined in a study of CD8 T cells in Susac syndrome. After removal of 3 bases from V and 1 base from J, the junction contained 2 bases not matched to a gene. The CDR3 has 14 residues. The germline V gene has CDR1 DFQATT and CDR2 SNEGSKA (reference sequence). Whole-study results and caveats: The study acknowledged a relatively small number of individuals in its TCR sequencing and HLA analysis.

A remark on this clonotype: The antigen is unknown.

Random hexamers served to reverse transcribe roughly 0.5 to 1 ug RNA. immunoSEQ multiplex PCR amplified TCR beta CDR3 across 54 Vbeta, 13 Jbeta. TCRdb recomputed calls from the immunoSEQ multiplex PCR reads with MiXCR, one row per CDR3 protein. The repertoire holds some 200,000 distinct CDR3 sequences, with roughly 92% as singletons. Specimen: CD8+ T cells from PBMCs. The sequence came from a human donor with multiple sclerosis. The rearrangement joins TRBV20-1 to TRBJ2-5; 10 bases match TRBD2. This CDR3 is CSARTSGFQETQYF. In DNA, the CDR3 is TGCAGTGCTAGGACTAGCGGGTTCCAAGAGACCCAGTACTTC.